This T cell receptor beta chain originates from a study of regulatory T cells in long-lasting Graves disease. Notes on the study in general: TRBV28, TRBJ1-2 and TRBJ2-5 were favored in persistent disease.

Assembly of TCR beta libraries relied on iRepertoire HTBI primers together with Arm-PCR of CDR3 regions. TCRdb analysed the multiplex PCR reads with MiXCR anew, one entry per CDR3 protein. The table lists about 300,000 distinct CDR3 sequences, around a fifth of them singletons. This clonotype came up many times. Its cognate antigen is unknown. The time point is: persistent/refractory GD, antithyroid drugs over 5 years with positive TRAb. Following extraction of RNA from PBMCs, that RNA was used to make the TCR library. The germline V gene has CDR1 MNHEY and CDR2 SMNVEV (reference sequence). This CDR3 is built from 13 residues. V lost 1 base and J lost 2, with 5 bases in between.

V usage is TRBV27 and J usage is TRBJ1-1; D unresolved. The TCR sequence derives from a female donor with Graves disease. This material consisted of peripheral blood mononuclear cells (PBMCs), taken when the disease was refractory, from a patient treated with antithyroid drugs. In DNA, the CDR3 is TGTGCCAGCAGTTTATACGCAAACACTGAAGCTTTCTTT. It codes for CASSLYANTEAFF.